Below, 11 T cell receptor beta chains from the same sample are listed, as sequenced in a study of T cells in Graves' hyperthyroidism and ophthalmopathy. RNA transcripts served as the template for amplifying TCR beta CDR3 regions. Using the HTBI primer set, a first-round RT-PCR was run on the TCR CDR3. TCRdb re-called the multiplex PCR reads through MiXCR, storing one row per CDR3 protein. The sample gives almost 350,000 distinct CDR3 sequences, around 18% of which show up once; 15% to 17% is in the top ten. Material: blood. These TCRs come from a woman in her 40s with Graves' ophthalmopathy.

This clonotype was picked up many times. The rearrangement uses TRBV30 and TRBJ1-6; D may be TRBD1 (5 bases). The CDR3 has 13 amino acids. The V end lost 3 bases, the J end lost 10 bases, and 13 bases lay between the germline ends. In germline, CDR1 is GTSNPN, CDR2 SVGIG (reference sequence). In DNA form, the CDR3 reads TGTGCCTGGAGCGAGACAGCAAGATCACCCCTCCACTTT. This translates into CAWSETARSPLHF. Together with reference TRBV30 and TRBJ1-6, the CDR3 gives the full variable domain: SQTIHQWPATLVQPVGSPLSLECTVEGTSNPNLYWYRQAAGRGLQLLFYSVGIGQISSEVPQNLSASRPQDRQFILSSKKLLLSDSGFYLCAWSETARSPLHFGNGTRLTVT.

In its sample, this clonotype was seen many times. At one boundary the junction diverges from the germline segment, which might be a read error. The rearrangement links TRBV19 to TRBJ1-1; D remains ambiguous. CDR3 length: 12 residues. CDR1 and CDR2 (germline): LNHDA, SQIVND (reference sequence). The CDR3 loop reads CASKSGNAEAFF. The CDR3 DNA sequence: TGTGCCAGTAAATCTGGGAACGCTGAAGCTTTCTTT.

V and J are TRBV11-2 and TRBJ2-5; possibly TRBD2 for D (7 bases). Between the trimmed V and J ends, which lost 1 base and 4 bases, there was a span of 19 bases. This CDR3 is built from 17 residues. The germline V gene has CDR1 SGHAT and CDR2 FQNNGV. CDR3 DNA: TGTGCCAGCAGCTTAGTGGGGGAGGGGGGGTTACGAGAGACCCAGTACTTC. Translation gives CASSLVGEGGLRETQYF.

This clonotype was recorded at least ten times. This chain uses TRBV15 with TRBJ2-5; 13 bases map to TRBD2. The CDR3 loop spans 17 amino acids. With V trimmed by 0 bases and J by 5 bases, 6 bases remained unmatched. Germline CDR1 is LNHNV and CDR2 is YYDKDF (reference sequence). For the CDR3, the DNA is TGTGCCACCAGCAGAGACGGACTAGCGGGAGCTTGGGAGACCCAGTACTTC. Its protein is CATSRDGLAGAWETQYF.

This clonotype was recorded many times. J is TRBJ1-1 and V is TRBV10-3; tentatively, D is TRBD1 (5 bases). Germline CDR1 and CDR2: ENHRY and SYGVKD. The CDR3 extends over 13 amino acids. Trimming pared 11 bases from V and 1 base from J, leaving 14 bases between. CDR3 DNA sequence: TGTGCCTCCCAGGGTTCCGGGAACACTGAAGCTTTCTTT. This encodes CASQGSGNTEAFF.

This clonotype was seen ten or more times. In this CDR3 the conserved last residue, phenylalanine or tryptophan, is missing, so a read error is likely. It is unclear where the CDR3 begins or ends on the DNA, so no DNA is shown, and the CDR3 is as TCRdb lists it. This chain joins TRBV6-1 and TRBJ1-1. 12 amino acids form the CDR3, both terminal residues included. The germline CDR1 and CDR2 sequences are MNHNS and SASEGT. CDR3: CASSEGGRGLFS.

This clonotype occurred many times. The chain recombines TRBV28 with TRBJ2-7, with a possible D match to TRBD1 (5 bases). The CDR3 is made up of 13 amino acids. Trimming stripped 6 bases from V and 6 bases from J, with 15 bases between. Germline CDR1 MDHEN, CDR2 SYDVKM. The CDR3 spells CASRTSGWAEQYF. Written as DNA, the CDR3 is TGTGCCAGCAGAACCTCAGGGTGGGCCGAGCAGTACTTC.

In its sample, this clonotype was seen many times. This chain joins TRBV6-5 and TRBJ2-7; D is perhaps TRBD1 or TRBD2 (5 bases each). Germline-derived CDR1 and CDR2 are MNHEY and SVGAGI. The V end lost 4 bases, the J end lost 5 bases, and 15 bases lay between the germline ends. The CDR3 totals 14 residues. The CDR3 nucleotides read TGTGCCAGCAGTTTCGGGACCGAGTCCAACGAGCAGTACTTC. Translated: CASSFGTESNEQYF.

This clonotype was counted ten times or more. The V call is TRBV28, the J call TRBJ1-1, with TRBD1 identical over 8 bases. Per the germline V gene, CDR1 is MDHEN and CDR2 is SYDVKM. V gave up 0 bases and J gave up 4 bases; unmatched junction bases: 10. The length of the CDR3 is 17 residues. This CDR3 reads CASSLWDRVQGSTEAFF. The CDR3 nucleotides are TGTGCCAGCAGTTTATGGGACAGGGTACAGGGGAGCACTGAAGCTTTCTTT.

There are many counts of this clonotype. The chain employs TRBV30 and TRBJ1-1; D call uncertain. Germline V gene lookup returns CDR1 GTSNPN and CDR2 SVGIG (reference sequence). V shed 2 bases and J shed 5 bases, with 6 bases lying between them. The CDR3 spans 11 residues. CDR3: CAWSRLTEAFF. The DNA of the CDR3 is TGTGCCTGGAGTCGATTGACTGAAGCTTTCTTT.

This clonotype was seen many times. V is TRBV6-5 and J is TRBJ2-7; the D gene is possibly TRBD1 (6 bases). Germline loops: CDR1 MNHEY, CDR2 SVGAGI. V shed 6 bases and J shed 6 bases, with 18 bases lying between them. There are 14 residues in the CDR3. The CDR3 bases are TGTGCCAGCAGCCTAGTAGGGGGAGAAGGCGAGCAGTACTTC. Translation gives CASSLVGGEGEQYF.